This TCR beta chain was retrieved from a study of blood T cell repertoires in COVID-19. Study as a whole: In each case, the material was cDNA or gDNA derived from T cells, B-cell-depleted T cells, or PBMCs.

CDR1 and CDR2 from the germline V gene are LNHDA and SQIVND (reference sequence). The CDR3 is made up of 15 amino acids. The J segment lost 7 bases and the V segment lost 0 bases, leaving 6 bases of the junction unmatched. Method: immunoSEQ multiplex PCR; TCRdb's copy keeps in-frame clones and lacks some. Of tens of thousands of clones listed, 85% to 90% are singletons. The gene calls are TRBV19 and TRBJ1-5; 7 nucleotides agree with TRBD1. The sequenced material came from peripheral blood. The sequence was collected from a man between 65 and 80 years old with acute or convalescent COVID-19. CDR3 in DNA: TGTGCCAGTAGTATAGATGGGACAGACGGGCAGCCCCAGCATTTT. This sequence encodes CASSIDGTDGQPQHF.